This entry is about one T cell receptor beta chain. No antigen is known for it. Researchers took blood at baseline, on cycle 4 day 1, and on cycle 7 day 1. The data were taken from a study of OX40 agonist ivuxolimab in advanced cancers. Germline V gene data show CDR1 as SGHTA and CDR2 as FQGNSA. The CDR3 totals 15 residues. V was cut by 2 bases and J by 2 bases, with 9 bases left in between. TCRdb's copy holds only in-frame clones and misses some; the assay was immunoSEQ multiplex PCR. In the table there are about 35,000 clones, 65% to 75% of which are singletons. Study-level findings and limits: Among the lowest peripheral clonal expansion occurred in 0.1-3.0 mg/kg partial responders.

The sample consisted of CD4+ or CD8+ T cells sorted from blood, taken in a trial of the OX40 agonist ivuxolimab. The receptor was derived from an adult with an advanced solid tumor such as melanoma, head and neck, liver or kidney cancer. The J gene is TRBJ1-4, the V gene TRBV7-2; TRBD1 is a possible D gene (5 bases). The DNA for the CDR3 is TGTGCCAGCAGCTTAAACCGGGGCACTAATGAAAAACTGTTTTTT. This gives the protein CASSLNRGTNEKLFF.